This TCR beta chain came from a study of blood T cells in healthy people across ages. General study results and limits: Long-lived donors carried more naive CD4+ cells and greater diversity than aged donors. PBMCs went unsorted, and a conclusive naive versus antigen-experienced comparison was therefore prevented.

A sample-barcoded 5' primer and a J-beta primer mix were used in a second PCR of roughly 7 to 12 cycles. A template-switch adaptor that had 12 random nucleotides put a tag on each cDNA molecule. Each sample yielded at least 2.5 million CDR3-containing paired-end reads. Each CDR3 protein is one row after TCRdb ran MiXCR on the 5' RACE reads. The data show about 830,000 distinct CDR3 sequences, around 68% seen once. As for this clonotype: Its cognate antigen is unknown.

Germline assignment: CDR1 SNHLY and CDR2 FYNNEI. J gave up 8 bases and V 4 bases, and 6 bases lay outside the gene matches. CDR3 length equals 15 residues. The rearrangement uses TRBV2 and TRBJ2-1; 12 bases are a match to TRBD2. This clonotype originated in a man aged 30-40 years in good health. Sequencing was performed on blood. The chain's CDR3 is CASSGASGGAYEQFF. The DNA for the CDR3 is TGTGCCAGCAGTGGGGCTAGCGGGGGGGCCTATGAGCAGTTCTTC.